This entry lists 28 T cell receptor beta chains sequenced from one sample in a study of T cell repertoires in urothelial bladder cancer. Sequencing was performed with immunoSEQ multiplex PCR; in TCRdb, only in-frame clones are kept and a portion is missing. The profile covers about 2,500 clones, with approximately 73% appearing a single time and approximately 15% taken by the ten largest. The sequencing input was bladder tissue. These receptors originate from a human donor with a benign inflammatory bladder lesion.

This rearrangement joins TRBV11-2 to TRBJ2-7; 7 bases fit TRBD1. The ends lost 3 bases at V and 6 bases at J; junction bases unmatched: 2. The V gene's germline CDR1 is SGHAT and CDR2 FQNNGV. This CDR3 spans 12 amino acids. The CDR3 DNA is TGTGCCAGCAGCTTTCGGACAGGCGAGCAGTACTTC. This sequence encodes CASSFRTGEQYF.

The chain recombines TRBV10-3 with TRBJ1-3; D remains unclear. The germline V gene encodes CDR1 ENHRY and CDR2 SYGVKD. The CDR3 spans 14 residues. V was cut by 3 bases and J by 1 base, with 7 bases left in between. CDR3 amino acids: CAISDRSSGNTIYF. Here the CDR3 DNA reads TGTGCCATCAGTGACAGGTCATCTGGAAACACCATATATTTT.

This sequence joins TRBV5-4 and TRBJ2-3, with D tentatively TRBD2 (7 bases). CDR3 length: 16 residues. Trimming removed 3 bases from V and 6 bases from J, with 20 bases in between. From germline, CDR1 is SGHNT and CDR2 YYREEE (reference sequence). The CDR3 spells CASSSGRIIGGDTQYF. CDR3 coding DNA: TGTGCCAGCAGCTCCGGGAGGATTATAGGGGGGGATACGCAGTATTTT. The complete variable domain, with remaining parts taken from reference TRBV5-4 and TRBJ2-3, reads ETGVTQSPTHLIKTRGQQVTLRCSSQSGHNTVSWYQQALGQGPQFIFQYYREEENGRGNFPPRFSGLQFPNYSSELNVNALELDDSALYLCASSSGRIIGGDTQYFGPGTRLTVL.

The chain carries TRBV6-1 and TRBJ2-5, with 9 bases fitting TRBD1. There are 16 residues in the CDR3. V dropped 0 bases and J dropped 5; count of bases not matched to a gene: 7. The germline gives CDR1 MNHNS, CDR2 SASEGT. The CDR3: CASSEAVTGGSETQYF. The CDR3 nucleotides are TGTGCCAGCAGTGAAGCAGTCACAGGGGGCTCTGAGACCCAGTACTTC.

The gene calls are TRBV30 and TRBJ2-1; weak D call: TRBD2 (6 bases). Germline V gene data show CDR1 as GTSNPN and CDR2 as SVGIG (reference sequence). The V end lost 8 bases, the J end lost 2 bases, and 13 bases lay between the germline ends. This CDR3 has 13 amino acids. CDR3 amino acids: CAGSGLPYNEQFF. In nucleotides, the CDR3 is TGTGCCGGCTCGGGACTCCCCTACAATGAGCAGTTCTTC.

The CDR3, as DNA: TGTGCCAGCAGCGGCACCACCAATCAGCCCCAGCATTTT. Its protein product is CASSGTTNQPQHF. The V call is TRBV7-2, the J call TRBJ1-5; the D is unclear. CDR1 is SGHTA, CDR2 FQGNSA, per germline. Trimming shortened V by 5 bases and J by 3 bases, and 8 bases separated the two germline ends. CDR3 length equals 13 residues.

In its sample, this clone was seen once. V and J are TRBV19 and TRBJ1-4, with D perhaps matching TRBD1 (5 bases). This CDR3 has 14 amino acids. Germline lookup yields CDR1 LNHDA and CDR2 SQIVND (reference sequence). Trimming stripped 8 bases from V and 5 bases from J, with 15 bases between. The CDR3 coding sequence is TGTGCCAGTTCTGAGGAGGGGTTAAATGAAAAACTGTTTTTT. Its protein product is CASSEEGLNEKLFF.

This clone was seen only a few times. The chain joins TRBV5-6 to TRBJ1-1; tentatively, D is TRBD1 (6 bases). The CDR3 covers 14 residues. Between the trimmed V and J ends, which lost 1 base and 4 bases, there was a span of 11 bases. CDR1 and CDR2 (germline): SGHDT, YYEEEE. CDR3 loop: CASSLRGAGTEAFF. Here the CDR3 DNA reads TGTGCCAGCAGCTTGCGGGGGGCGGGCACTGAAGCTTTCTTT.

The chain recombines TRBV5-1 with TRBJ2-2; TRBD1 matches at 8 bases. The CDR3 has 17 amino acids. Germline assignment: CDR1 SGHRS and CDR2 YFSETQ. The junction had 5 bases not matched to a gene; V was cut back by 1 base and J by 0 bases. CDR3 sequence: CASSLLDRGPNTGELFF. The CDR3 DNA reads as TGCGCCAGCAGCTTGCTCGACAGGGGTCCGAACACCGGGGAGCTGTTTTTT.

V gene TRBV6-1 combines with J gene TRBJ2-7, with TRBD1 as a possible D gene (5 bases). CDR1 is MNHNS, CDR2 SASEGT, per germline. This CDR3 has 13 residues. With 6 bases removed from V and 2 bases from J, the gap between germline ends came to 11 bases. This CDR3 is CASSTGPAYEQYV. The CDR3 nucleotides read TGTGCCAGCAGCACAGGACCTGCCTACGAGCAGTACGTC.

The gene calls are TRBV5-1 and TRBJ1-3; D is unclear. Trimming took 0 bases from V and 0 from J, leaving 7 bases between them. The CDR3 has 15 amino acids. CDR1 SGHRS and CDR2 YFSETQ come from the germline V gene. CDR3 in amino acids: CASSLGSGSGNTIYF. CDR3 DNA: TGCGCCAGCAGCTTGGGTTCGGGCTCTGGAAACACCATATATTTT.

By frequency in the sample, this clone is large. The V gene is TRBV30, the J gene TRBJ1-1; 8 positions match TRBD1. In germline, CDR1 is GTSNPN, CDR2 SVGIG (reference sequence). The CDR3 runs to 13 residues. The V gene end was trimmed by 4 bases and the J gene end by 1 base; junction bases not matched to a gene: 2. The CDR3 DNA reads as TGTGCCTGGAAGGGGACAGGGAACACTGAAGCTTTCTTT. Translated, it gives CAWKGTGNTEAFF. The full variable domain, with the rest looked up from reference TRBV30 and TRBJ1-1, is SQTIHQWPATLVQPVGSPLSLECTVEGTSNPNLYWYRQAAGRGLQLLFYSVGIGQISSEVPQNLSASRPQDRQFILSSKKLLLSDSGFYLCAWKGTGNTEAFFGQGTRLTVV.

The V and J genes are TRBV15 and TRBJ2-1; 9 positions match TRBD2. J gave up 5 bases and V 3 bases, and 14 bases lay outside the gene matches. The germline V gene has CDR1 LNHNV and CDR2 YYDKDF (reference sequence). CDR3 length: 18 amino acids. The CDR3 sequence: CATSREIGVTSGHNEQFF. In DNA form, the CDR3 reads TGTGCCACCAGCAGGGAAATCGGGGTGACTAGCGGACACAATGAGCAGTTCTTC.

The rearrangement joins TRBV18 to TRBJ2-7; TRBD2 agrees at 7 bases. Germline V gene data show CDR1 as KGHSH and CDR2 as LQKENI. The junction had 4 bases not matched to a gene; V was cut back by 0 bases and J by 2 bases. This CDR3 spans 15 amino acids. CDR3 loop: CASSPPAGATYEQYF. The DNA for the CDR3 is TGTGCCAGCTCACCACCCGCGGGAGCCACCTACGAGCAGTACTTC.

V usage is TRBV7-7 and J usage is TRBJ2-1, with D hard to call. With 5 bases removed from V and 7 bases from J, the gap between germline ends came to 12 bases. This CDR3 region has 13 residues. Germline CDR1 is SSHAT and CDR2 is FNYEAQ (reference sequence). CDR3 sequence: CASSATKGNEQFF. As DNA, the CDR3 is TGTGCCAGCAGCGCAACCAAAGGGAATGAGCAGTTCTTC.

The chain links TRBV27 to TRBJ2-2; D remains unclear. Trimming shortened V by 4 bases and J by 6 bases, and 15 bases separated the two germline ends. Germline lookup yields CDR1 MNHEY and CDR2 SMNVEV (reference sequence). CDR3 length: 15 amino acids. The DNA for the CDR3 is TGTGCCAGCAGTTCCCGACTGGGCTCGGCCGGGGAGCTGTTTTTT. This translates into CASSSRLGSAGELFF.

The CDR3 nucleotides are TGTGCCAGCAGTTTCGGGACAGATGGCTACACCTTC. Encoded protein: CASSFGTDGYTF. This chain joins TRBV6-5 and TRBJ1-2, with 7 bases fitting TRBD1. Germline CDR1 MNHEY, CDR2 SVGAGI. The CDR3 consists of 12 residues. The V and J ends lost 4 bases and 6 bases, in that order; junction bases with no gene match: 2.

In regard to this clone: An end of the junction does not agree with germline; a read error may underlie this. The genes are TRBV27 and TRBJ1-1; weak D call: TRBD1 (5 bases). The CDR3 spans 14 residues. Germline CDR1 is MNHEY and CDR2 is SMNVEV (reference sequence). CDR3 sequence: CVSSLRGLNTEAFF. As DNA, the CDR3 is TGTGTCAGCAGTTTACGGGGGTTGAACACTGAAGCTTTCTTT.

The chain's CDR3 is CASSPTVGDGANVLTF. The CDR3 nucleotides read TGTGCCAGCAGCCCCACTGTCGGGGATGGGGCCAACGTCCTGACTTTC. The rearrangement joins TRBV7-9 to TRBJ2-6; D perhaps matches TRBD2 (5 bases). Trimming pared 5 bases from V and 3 bases from J, leaving 14 bases between. Germline CDR1 is SEHNR and CDR2 is FQNEAQ (reference sequence). The CDR3 is 16 residues long.

The CDR3 DNA follows: TGTGCCAGCTCGCAAAACCCCGGGACCGTCGGCGGCGAGCAGTACGTC. Protein product: CASSQNPGTVGGEQYV. This chain links TRBV18 with TRBJ2-7; D may correspond to TRBD1 or TRBD2 (5 bases each). The germline gives CDR1 KGHSH, CDR2 LQKENI. The V and J ends lost 6 bases and 6 bases respectively, with 24 bases between them. This CDR3 has 16 amino acids.

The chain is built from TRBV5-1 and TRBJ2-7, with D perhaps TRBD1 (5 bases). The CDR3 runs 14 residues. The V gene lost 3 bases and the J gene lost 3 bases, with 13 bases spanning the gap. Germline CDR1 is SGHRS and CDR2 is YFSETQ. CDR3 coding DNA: TGCGCCAGCAGCTCCCTTGGGGCGAACTACGAGCAGTACTTC. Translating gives CASSSLGANYEQYF.

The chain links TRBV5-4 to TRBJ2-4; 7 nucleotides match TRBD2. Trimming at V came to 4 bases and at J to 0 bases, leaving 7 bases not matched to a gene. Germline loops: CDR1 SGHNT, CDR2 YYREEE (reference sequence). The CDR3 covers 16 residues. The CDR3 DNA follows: TGTGCCAGCAGCCCTACTAGCGTCCTAGCCAAAAACATTCAGTACTTC. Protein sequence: CASSPTSVLAKNIQYF.

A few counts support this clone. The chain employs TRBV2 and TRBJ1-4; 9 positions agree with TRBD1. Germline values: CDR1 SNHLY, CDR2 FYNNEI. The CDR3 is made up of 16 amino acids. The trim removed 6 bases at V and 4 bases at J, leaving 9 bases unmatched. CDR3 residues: CASRDRGSAVNEKLFF. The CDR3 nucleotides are TGTGCCAGCAGAGACAGGGGGAGTGCAGTTAATGAAAAACTGTTTTTT.

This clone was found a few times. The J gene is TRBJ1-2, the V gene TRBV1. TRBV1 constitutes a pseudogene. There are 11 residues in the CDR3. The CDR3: CAIVRNYGYTF. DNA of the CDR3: TGCGCGATAGTTAGGAACTATGGCTACACCTTC.

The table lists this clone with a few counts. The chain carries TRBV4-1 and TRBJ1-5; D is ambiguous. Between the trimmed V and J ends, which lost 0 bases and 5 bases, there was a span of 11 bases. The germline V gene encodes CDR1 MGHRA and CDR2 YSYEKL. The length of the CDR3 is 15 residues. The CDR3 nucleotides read TGCGCCAGCAGCCAAGACATACCATCTTATCAGCCCCAGCATTTT. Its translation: CASSQDIPSYQPQHF.

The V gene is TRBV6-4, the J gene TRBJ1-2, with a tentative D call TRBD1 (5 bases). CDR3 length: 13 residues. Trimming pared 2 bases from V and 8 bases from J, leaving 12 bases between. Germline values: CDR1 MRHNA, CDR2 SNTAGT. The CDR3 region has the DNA TGTGCCAGCAGTGACGGGGGGGTCCGGGGCTACACCTTC. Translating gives CASSDGGVRGYTF.

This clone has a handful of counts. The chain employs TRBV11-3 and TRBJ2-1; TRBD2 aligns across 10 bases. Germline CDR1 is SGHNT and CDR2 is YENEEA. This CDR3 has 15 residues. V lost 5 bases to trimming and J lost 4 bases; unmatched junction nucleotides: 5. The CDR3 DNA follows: TGTGCCAGCAGCCAAAGGACTAGCGGTTACAATGAGCAGTTCTTC. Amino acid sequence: CASSQRTSGYNEQFF.

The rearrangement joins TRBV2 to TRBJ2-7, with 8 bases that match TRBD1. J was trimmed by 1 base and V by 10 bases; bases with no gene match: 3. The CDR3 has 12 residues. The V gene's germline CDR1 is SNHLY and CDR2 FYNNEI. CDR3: CAIRQGSYEQYF. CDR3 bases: TGTGCCATCAGACAGGGGTCCTACGAGCAGTACTTC.